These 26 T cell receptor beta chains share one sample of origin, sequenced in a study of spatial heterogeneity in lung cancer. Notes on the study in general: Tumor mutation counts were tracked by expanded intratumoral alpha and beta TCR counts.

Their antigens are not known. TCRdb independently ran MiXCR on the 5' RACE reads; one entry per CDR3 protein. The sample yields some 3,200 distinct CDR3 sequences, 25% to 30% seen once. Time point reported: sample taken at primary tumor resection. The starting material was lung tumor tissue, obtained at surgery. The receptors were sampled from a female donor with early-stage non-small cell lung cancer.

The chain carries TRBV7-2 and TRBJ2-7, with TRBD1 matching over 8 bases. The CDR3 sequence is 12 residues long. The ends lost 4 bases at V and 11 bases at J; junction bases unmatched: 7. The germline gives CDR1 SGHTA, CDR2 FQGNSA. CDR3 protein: CASSSGTGAKYF. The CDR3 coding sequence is TGTGCCAGCAGCTCCGGGACAGGTGCGAAGTACTTC.

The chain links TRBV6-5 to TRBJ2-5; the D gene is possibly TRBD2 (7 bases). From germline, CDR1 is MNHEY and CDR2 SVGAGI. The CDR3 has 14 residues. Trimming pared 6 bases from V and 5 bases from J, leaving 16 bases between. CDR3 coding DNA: TGTGCCAGCAGCATGGGGGGCGGGAGTGAGACCCAGTACTTC. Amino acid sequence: CASSMGGGSETQYF.

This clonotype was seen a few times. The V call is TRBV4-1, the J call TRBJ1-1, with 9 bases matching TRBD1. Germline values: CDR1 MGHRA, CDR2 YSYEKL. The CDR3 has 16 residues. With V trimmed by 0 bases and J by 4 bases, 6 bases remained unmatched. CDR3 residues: CASSQDPGQGRTEAFF. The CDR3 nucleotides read TGCGCCAGCAGCCAAGATCCCGGACAGGGGCGCACTGAAGCTTTCTTT.

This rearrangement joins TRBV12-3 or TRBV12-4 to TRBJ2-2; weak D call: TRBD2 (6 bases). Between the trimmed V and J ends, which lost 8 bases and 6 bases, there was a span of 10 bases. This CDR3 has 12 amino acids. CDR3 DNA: TGTGCCAGCTCGCGGGGCGCCGGGGAGCTGTTTTTT. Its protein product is CASSRGAGELFF.

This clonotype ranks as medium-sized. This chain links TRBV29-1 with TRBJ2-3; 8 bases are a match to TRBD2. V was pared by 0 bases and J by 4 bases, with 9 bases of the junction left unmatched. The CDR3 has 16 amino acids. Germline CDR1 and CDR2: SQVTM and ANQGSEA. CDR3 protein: CSVEDLPGGVPDTQYF. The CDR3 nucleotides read TGCAGCGTTGAAGATCTTCCCGGGGGGGTCCCAGATACGCAGTATTTT.

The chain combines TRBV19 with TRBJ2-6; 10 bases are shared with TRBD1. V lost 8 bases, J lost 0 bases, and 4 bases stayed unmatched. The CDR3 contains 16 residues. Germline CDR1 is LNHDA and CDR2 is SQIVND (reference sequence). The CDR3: CASRTGGSSGANVLTF. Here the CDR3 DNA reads TGTGCCAGTCGGACAGGGGGAAGCTCTGGGGCCAACGTCCTGACTTTC.

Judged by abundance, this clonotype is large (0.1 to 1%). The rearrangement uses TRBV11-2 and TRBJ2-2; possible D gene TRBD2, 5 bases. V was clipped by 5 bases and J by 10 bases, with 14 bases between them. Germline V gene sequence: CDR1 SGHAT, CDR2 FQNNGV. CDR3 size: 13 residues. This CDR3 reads CASSPTRDEELFF. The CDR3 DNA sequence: TGTGCCAGCAGCCCCACTAGGGATGAGGAGCTGTTTTTT.

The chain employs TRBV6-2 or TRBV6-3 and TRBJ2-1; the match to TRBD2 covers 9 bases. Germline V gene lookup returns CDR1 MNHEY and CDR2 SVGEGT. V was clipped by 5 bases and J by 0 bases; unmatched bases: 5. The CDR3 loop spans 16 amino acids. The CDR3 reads CASSHAGGTSYNEQFF. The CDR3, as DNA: TGTGCCAGCAGTCACGCGGGGGGGACCTCCTACAATGAGCAGTTCTTC.

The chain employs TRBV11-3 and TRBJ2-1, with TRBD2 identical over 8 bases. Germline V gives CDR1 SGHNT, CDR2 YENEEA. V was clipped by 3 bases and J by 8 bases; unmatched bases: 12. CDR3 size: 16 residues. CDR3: CASSLSPGHGGDEQFF. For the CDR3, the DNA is TGTGCCAGCAGCTTGTCTCCCGGACACGGGGGGGATGAGCAGTTCTTC. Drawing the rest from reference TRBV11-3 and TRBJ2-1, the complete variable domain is EAGVVQSPRYKIIEKKQPVAFWCNPISGHNTLYWYLQNLGQGPELLIRYENEEAVDDSQLPKDRFSAERLKGVDSTLKIQPAELGDSAVYLCASSLSPGHGGDEQFFGPGTRLTVL.

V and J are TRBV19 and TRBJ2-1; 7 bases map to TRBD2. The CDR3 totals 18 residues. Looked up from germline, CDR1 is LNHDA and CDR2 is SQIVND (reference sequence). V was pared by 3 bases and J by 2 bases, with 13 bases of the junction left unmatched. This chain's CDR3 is CASSMLSGLVATYNEQFF. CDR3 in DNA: TGTGCCAGTAGTATGCTAAGCGGACTAGTCGCAACCTACAATGAGCAGTTCTTC.

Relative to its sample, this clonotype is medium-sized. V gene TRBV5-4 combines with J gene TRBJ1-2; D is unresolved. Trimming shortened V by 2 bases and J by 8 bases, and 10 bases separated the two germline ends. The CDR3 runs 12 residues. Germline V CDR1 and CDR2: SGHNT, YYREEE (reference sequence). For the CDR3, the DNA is TGTGCCAGCAGCTTAGGGAGGGAAGGCTACACCTTC. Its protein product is CASSLGREGYTF.

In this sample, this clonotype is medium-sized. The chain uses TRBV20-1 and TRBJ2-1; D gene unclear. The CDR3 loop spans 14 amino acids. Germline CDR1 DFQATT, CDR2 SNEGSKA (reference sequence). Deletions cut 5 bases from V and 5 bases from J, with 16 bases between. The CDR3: CSAWSIGPDNEQFF. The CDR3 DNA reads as TGCAGTGCTTGGAGTATAGGGCCAGACAATGAGCAGTTCTTC.

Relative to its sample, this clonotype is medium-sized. CDR3 bases: TGTGCCAGCAGCTTGGATCTTCGGGCCTCCTACAATGAGCAGTTCTTC. This sequence encodes CASSLDLRASYNEQFF. This chain uses TRBV5-6 with TRBJ2-1; D not certain. Per the germline V gene, CDR1 is SGHDT and CDR2 is YYEEEE. V dropped 0 bases and J dropped 0 bases, with 10 bases sitting between them. The CDR3 is made up of 16 amino acids.

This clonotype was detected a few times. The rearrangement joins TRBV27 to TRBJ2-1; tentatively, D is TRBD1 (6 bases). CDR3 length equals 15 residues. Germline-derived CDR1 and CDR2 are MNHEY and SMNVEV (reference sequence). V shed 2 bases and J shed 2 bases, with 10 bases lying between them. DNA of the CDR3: TGTGCCAGCAGTTTAGATACAGGGACCTACAATGAGCAGTTCTTC. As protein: CASSLDTGTYNEQFF.

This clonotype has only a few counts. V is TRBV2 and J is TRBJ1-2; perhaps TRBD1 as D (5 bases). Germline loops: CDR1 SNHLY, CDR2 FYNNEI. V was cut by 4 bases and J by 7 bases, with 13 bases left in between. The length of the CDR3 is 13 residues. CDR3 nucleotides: TGTGCCAGCAGTGGGGGCAGGGAGGCTGGCTACACCTTC. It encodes CASSGGREAGYTF. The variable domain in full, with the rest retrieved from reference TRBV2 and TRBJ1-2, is EPEVTQTPSHQVTQMGQEVILRCVPISNHLYFYWYRQILGQKVEFLVSFYNNEISEKSEIFDDQFSVERPDGSNFTLKIRSTKLEDSAMYFCASSGGREAGYTFGSGTRLTVV.

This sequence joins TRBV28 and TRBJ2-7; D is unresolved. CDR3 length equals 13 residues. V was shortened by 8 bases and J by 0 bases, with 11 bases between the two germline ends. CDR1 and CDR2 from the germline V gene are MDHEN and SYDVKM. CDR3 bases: TGTGCCAGCGGAAGGGCCAGCTCCTACGAGCAGTACTTC. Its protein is CASGRASSYEQYF.

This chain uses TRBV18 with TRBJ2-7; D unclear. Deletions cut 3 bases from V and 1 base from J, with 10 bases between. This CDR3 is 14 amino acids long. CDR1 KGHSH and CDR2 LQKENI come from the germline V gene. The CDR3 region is CASSPPTVSYEQYF. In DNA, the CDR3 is TGTGCCAGCTCACCCCCGACGGTTTCCTACGAGCAGTACTTC.

DNA for the CDR3: TGTGCCAGCAGCGTAGATGGTGACGAGCAGTACTTC. Amino acids: CASSVDGDEQYF. The chain carries TRBV9 and TRBJ2-7; no definite D call. With 0 bases removed from V and 5 bases from J, the gap between germline ends came to 6 bases. Per the germline V gene, CDR1 is SGDLS and CDR2 is YYNGEE. This CDR3 is 12 amino acids long.

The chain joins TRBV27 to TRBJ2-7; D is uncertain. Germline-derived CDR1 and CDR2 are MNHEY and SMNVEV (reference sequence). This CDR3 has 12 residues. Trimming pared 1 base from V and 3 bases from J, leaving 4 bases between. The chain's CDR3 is CASSLWVYEQYF. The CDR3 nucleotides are TGTGCCAGCAGTTTATGGGTCTACGAGCAGTACTTC.

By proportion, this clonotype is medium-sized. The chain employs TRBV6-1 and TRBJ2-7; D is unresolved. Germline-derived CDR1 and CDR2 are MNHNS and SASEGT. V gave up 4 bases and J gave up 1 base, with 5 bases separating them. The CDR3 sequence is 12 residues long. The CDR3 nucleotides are TGTGCCAGCAGTGCCTATTCCTACGAGCAGTACTTC. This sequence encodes CASSAYSYEQYF.

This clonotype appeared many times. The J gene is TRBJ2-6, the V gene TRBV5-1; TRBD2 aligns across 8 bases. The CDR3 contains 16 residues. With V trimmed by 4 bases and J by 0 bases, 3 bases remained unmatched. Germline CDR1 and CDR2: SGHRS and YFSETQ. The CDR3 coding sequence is TGCGCCAGCAGCCCGGGGGGGGGCTCTGGGGCCAACGTCCTGACTTTC. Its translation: CASSPGGGSGANVLTF.

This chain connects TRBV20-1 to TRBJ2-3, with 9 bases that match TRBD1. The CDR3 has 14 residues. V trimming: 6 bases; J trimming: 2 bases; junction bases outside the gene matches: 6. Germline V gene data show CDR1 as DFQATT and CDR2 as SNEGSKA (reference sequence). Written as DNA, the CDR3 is TGCAGTGCAGATCGGACAGGGGTCACAGATACGCAGTATTTT. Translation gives CSADRTGVTDTQYF.

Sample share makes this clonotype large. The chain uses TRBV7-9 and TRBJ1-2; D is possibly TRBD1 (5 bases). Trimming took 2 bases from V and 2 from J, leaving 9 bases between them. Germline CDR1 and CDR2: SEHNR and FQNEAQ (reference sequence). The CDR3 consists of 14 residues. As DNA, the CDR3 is TGTGCCAGCAGCTTACAGGGATCCAACTATGGCTACACCTTC. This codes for CASSLQGSNYGYTF.

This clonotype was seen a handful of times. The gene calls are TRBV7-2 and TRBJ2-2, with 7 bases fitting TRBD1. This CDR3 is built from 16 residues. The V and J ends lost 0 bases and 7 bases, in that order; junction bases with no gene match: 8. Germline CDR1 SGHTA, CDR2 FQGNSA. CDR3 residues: CASSLAAVRGFGELFF. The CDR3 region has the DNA TGTGCCAGCAGCTTAGCCGCCGTCAGGGGGTTCGGGGAGCTGTTTTTT.

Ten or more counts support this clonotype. CDR3 DNA: TGTGCCAGCAGCGCTCGCCTGGGGGAGGCCTACGAGCAGTACTTC. It specifies CASSARLGEAYEQYF. The chain uses TRBV9 and TRBJ2-7, with D perhaps TRBD2 (6 bases). The V gene's germline CDR1 is SGDLS and CDR2 YYNGEE. CDR3 length: 15 residues. V was shortened by 3 bases and J by 2 bases, with 15 bases between the two germline ends.

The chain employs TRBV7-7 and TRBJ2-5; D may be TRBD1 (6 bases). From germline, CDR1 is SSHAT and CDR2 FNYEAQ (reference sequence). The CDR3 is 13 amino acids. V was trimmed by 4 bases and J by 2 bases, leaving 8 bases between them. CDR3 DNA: TGTGCCAGCAGCTCAGACAGGCAAGAGACCCAGTACTTC. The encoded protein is CASSSDRQETQYF.